The clone carrying this T cell receptor beta chain showed up just a few times. Its antigen is unknown. This specimen comes from a study of T cell repertoires in cytomegalovirus infection. About the research overall: Through public TCR beta signatures, both CMV infection and matching HLA type were indicated.

Findings and limits, study-wide: Carriers of CMV plus the relevant HLA were identified by cumulative public TCR beta family frequency. HLA-C-restricted CMV clonotypes gave the most frequent clonotype in two of eight donors.

Via MiXCR, TCRdb re-called the reads, giving one row per CDR3 protein. The sample lists 200,000 to 250,000 distinct CDR3 sequences, roughly 20% seen once, with 15% to 20% in the top ten. This TCR was recovered from a human donor in good health (CMV status not recorded). Some clones in this sample may be carry-over from other donors' samples. The sample comprised CD8+ T cells from PBMCs.

CDR3 region: CASSLGARNTEAFF. The CDR3 coding sequence is TGTGCCAGCAGCTTAGGGGCCCGAAACACTGAAGCTTTCTTT. This chain joins TRBV7-6 and TRBJ1-1; D remains unclear. The germline V and J ends were trimmed by 1 base and 2 bases, with 8 bases remaining between them. Per germline, CDR1 SGHVS and CDR2 FNYEAQ. The length of the CDR3 is 14 residues.